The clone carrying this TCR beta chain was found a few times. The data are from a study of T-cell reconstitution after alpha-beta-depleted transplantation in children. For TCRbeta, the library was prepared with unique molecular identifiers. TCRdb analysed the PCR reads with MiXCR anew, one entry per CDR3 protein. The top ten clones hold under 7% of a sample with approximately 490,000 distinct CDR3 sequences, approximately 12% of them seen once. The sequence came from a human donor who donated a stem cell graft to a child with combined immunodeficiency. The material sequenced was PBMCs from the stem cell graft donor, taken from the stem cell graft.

Here the CDR3 DNA reads TGTGCCAGCGTGGGCCAGGGGGGCAACAATGAGCAGTTCTTC. It is translated as CASVGQGGNNEQFF. The V and J genes are TRBV2 and TRBJ2-1, with TRBD1 as a possible D gene (7 bases). CDR3 length: 14 residues. Trimming removed 8 bases at V and 5 bases at J, with 16 bases between. The germline gives CDR1 SNHLY, CDR2 FYNNEI.